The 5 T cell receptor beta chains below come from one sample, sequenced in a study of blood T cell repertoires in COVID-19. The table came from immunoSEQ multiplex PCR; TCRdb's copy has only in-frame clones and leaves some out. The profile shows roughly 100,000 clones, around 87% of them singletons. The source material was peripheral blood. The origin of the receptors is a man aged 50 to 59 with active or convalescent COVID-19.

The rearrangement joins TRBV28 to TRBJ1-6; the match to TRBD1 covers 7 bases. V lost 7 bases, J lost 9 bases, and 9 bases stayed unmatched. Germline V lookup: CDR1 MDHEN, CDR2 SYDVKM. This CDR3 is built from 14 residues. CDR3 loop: CASNRGQGGSPLHF. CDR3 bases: TGTGCCAGCAACCGGGGGCAGGGGGGTTCACCCCTCCACTTT.

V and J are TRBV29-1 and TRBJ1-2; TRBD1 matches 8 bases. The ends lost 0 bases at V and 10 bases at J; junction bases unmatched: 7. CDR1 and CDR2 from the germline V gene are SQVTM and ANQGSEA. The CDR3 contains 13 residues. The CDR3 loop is CSVEDADRVDYTF. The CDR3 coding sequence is TGCAGCGTTGAAGATGCGGACAGGGTGGACTACACCTTC.

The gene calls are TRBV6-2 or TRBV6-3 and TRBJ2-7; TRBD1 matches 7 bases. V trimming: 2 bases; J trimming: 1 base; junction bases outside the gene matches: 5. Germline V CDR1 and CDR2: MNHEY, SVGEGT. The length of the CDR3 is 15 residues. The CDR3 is CASSYVRGLSYEQYF. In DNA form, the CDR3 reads TGTGCCAGCAGTTACGTGAGGGGGCTGTCCTACGAGCAGTACTTC.

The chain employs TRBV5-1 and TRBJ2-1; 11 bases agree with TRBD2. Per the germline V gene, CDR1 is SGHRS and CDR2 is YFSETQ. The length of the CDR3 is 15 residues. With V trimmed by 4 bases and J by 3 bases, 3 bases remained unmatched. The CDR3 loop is CASSALAGDYNEQFF. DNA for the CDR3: TGCGCCAGCAGCGCACTAGCGGGGGACTACAATGAGCAGTTCTTC.

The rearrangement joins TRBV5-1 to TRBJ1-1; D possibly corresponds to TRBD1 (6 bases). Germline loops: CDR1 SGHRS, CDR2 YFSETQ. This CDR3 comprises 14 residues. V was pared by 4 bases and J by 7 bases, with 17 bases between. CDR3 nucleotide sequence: TGCGCCAGCAGCCCATGGGGGGGCGAGGGTGAAGCTTTCTTT. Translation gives CASSPWGGEGEAFF.